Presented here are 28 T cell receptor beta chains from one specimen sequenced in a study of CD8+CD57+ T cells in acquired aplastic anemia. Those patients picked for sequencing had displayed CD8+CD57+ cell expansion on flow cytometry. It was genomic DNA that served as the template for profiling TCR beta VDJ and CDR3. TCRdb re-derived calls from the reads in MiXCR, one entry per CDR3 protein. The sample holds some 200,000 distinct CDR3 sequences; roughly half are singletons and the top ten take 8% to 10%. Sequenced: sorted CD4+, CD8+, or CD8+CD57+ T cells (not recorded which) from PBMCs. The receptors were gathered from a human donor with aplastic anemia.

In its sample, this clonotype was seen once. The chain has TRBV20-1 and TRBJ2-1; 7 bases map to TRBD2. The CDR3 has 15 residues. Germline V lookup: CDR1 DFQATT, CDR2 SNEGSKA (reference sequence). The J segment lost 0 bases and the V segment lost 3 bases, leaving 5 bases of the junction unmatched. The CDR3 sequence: CSASGWEGSYNEQFF. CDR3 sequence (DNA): TGCAGTGCTAGTGGGTGGGAGGGCTCCTACAATGAGCAGTTCTTC.

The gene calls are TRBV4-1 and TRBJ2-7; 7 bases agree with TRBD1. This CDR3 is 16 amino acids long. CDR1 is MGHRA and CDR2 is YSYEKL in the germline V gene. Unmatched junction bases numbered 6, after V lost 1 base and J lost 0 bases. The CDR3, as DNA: TGCGCCAGCAGCCAAGGACAGGGCGGAGGCTCCTACGAGCAGTACTTC. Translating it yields CASSQGQGGGSYEQYF.

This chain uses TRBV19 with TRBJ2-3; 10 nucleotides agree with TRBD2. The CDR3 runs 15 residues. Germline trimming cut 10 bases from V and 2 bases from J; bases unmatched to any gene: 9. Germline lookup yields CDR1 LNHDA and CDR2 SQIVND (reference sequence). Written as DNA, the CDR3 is TGTGCCACCAGGAGCGGGAGGGGGCCCACAGATACGCAGTATTTT. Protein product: CATRSGRGPTDTQYF.

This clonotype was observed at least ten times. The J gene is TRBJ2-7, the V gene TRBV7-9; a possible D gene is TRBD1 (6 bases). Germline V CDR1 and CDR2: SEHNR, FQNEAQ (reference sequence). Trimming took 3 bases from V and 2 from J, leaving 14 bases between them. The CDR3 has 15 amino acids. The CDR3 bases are TGTGCCAGCAGCTTGGGCAGGGGCCAGACCTACGAGCAGTACTTC. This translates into CASSLGRGQTYEQYF.

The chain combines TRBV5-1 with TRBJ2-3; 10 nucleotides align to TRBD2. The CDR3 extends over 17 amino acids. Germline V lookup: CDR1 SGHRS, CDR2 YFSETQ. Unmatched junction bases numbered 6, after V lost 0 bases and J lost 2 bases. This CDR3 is CASSLAPSGSTTDTQYF. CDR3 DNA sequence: TGCGCCAGCAGCTTGGCTCCTAGCGGGAGTACCACAGATACGCAGTATTTT.

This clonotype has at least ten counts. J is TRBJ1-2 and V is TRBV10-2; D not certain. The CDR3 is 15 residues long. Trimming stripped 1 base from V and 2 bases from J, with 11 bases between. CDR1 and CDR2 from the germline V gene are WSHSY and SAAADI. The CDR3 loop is CASSEFAGINYGYTF. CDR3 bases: TGCGCCAGCAGTGAGTTCGCGGGAATAAACTATGGCTACACCTTC.

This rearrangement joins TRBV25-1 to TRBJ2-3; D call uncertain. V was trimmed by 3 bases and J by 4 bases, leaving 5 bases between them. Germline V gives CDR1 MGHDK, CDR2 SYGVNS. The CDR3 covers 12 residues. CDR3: CASSDPADTQYF. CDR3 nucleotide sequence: TGTGCCAGCAGTGACCCCGCAGATACGCAGTATTTT.

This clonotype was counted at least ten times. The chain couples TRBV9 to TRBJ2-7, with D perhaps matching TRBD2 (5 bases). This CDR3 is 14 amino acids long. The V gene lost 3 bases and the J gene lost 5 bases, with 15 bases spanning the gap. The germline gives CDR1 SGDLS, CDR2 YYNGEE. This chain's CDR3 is CASSGRTFQDEQYF. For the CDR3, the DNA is TGTGCCAGCAGCGGGCGGACTTTCCAGGACGAGCAGTACTTC.

CDR3 sequence (DNA): TGTGCCAGCAGCTTGGGACTATCATCAGATACGCAGTATTTT. As protein: CASSLGLSSDTQYF. This sequence joins TRBV7-3 and TRBJ2-3; 7 nucleotides match TRBD2. The CDR3 runs to 14 residues. V trimming: 3 bases; J trimming: 4 bases; junction bases outside the gene matches: 4. Germline V lookup: CDR1 SGHTA, CDR2 FQGTGA.

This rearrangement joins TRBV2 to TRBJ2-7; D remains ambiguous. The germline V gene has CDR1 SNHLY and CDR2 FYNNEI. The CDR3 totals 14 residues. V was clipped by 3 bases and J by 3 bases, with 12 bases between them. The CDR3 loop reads CASSEVGRSYEQYF. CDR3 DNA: TGTGCCAGCAGTGAGGTAGGCCGGAGCTACGAGCAGTACTTC.

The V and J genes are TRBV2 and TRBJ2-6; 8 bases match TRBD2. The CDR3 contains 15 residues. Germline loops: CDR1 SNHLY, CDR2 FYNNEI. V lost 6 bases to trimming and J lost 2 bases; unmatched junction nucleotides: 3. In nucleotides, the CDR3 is TGTGCCAGCAGCGCGGGGGGAACTGGGGCCAACGTCCTGACTTTC. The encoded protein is CASSAGGTGANVLTF.

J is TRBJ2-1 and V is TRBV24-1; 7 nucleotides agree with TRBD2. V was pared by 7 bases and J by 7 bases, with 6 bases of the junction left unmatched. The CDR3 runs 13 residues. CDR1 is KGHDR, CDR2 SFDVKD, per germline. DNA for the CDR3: TGTGCCACCAGGGGTCGGGAGGCAAATGAGCAGTTCTTC. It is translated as CATRGREANEQFF.

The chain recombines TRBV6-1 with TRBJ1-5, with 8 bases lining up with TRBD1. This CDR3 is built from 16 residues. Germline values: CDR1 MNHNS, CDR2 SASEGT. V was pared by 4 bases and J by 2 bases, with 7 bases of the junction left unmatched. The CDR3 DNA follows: TGTGCCAGCAGTGCCGGGACAGGTTTTGGCAATCAGCCCCAGCATTTT. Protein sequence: CASSAGTGFGNQPQHF.

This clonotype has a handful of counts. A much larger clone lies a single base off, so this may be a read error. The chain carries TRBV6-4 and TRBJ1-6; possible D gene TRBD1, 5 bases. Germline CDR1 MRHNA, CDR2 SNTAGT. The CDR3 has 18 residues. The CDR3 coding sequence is TGTGCCGGCAGTGACGAGCGAGGAGCGGTCGGGGGTATTTCACCCCTCCACTTT. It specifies CAGSDERGAVGGISPLHF.

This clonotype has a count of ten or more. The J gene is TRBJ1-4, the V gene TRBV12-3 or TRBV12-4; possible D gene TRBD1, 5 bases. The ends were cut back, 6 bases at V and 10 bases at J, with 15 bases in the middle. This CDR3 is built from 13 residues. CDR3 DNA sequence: TGTGCCAGCAGACCAGATGGGGGGGGAAAACTGTTTTTT. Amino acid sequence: CASRPDGGGKLFF.

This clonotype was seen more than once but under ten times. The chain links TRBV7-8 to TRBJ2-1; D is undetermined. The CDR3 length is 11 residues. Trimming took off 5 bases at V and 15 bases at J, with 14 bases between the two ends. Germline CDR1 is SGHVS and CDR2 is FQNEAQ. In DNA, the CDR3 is TGTGCCAGCAGCCCATCGGGCCGGGCGTTCTTC. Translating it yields CASSPSGRAFF. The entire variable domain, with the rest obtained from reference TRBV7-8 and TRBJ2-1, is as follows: GAGVSQSPRYKVAKRGQDVALRCDPISGHVSLFWYQQALGQGPEFLTYFQNEAQLDKSGLPSDRFFAERPEGSVSTLKIQRTQQEDSAVYLCASSPSGRAFFGPGTRLTVL.

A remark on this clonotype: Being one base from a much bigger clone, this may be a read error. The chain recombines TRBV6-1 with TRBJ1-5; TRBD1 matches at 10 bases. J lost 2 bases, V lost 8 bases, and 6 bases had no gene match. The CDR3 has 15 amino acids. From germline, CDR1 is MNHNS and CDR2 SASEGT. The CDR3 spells CASARQGACNQPQHF. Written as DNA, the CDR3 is TGTGCCAGCGCCAGACAGGGGGCTTGCAATCAGCCCCAGCATTTT.

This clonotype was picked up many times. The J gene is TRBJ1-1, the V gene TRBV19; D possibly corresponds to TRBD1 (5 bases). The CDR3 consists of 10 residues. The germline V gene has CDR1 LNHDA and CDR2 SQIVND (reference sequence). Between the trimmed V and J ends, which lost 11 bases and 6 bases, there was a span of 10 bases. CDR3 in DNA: TGTGCCGCAGGGAGGGCTGAAGCTTTCTTT. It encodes CAAGRAEAFF.

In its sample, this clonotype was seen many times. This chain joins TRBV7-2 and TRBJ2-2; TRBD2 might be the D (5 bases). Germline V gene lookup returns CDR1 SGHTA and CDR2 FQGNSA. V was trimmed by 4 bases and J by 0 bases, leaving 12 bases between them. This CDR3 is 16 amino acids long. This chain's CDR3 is CASSSREGANTGELFF. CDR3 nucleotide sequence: TGTGCCAGCAGCTCCCGGGAAGGTGCGAACACCGGGGAGCTGTTTTTT. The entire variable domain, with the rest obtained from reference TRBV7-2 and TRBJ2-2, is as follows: GAGVSQSPSNKVTEKGKDVELRCDPISGHTALYWYRQSLGQGLEFLIYFQGNSAPDKSGLPSDRFSAERTGGSVSTLTIQRTQQEDSAVYLCASSSREGANTGELFFGEGSRLTVL.

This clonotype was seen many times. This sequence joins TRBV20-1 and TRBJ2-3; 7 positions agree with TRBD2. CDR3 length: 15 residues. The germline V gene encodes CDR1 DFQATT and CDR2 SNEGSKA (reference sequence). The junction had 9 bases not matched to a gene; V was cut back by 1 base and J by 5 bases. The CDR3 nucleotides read TGCAGTGCTAGAGGCCTAGCGGCCGTTCAAGATACGCAGTATTTT. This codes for CSARGLAAVQDTQYF.

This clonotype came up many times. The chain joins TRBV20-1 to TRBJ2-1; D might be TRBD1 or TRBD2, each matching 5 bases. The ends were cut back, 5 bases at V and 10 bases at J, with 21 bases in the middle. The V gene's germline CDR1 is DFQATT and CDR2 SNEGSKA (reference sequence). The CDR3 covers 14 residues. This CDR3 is CSALTTSMGEEQFF. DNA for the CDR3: TGCAGTGCTCTTACAACAAGCATGGGGGAGGAGCAGTTCTTC.

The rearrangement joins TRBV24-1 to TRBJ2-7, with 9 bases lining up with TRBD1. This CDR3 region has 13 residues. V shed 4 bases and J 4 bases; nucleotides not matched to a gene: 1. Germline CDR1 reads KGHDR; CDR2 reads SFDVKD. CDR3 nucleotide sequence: TGTGCCACCAGTGAAGGGACAGGGTACGAGCAGTACTTC. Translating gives CATSEGTGYEQYF.

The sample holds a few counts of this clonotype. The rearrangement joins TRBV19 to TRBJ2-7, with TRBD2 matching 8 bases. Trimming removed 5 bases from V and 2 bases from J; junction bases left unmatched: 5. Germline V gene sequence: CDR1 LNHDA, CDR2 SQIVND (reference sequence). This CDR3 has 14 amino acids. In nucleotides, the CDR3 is TGTGCCAGTAGTCCAAGCGGGGGACCCTACGAGCAGTACTTC. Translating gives CASSPSGGPYEQYF.

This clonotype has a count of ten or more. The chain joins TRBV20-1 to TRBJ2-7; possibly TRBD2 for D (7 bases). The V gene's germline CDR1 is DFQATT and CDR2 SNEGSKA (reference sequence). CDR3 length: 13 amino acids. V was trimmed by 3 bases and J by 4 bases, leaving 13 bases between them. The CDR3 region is CSASGGREYEQYF. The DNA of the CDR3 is TGCAGTGCTAGCGGGGGGCGTGAGTACGAGCAGTACTTC.

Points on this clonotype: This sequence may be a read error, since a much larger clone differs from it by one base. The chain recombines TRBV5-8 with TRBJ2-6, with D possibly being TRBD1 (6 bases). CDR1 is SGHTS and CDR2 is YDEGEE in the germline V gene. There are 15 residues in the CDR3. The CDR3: CACSSGETGANVLTF. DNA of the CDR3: TGTGCCTGCAGCTCAGGGGAGACTGGGGCCAACGTCCTGACTTTC.

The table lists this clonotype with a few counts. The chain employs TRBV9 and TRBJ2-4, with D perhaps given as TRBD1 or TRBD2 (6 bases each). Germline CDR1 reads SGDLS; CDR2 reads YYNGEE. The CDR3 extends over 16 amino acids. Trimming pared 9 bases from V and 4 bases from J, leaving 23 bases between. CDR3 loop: CATPPPLRGRKNIQYF. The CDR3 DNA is TGTGCCACCCCCCCCCCCCTTAGGGGGAGGAAAAACATTCAGTACTTC.

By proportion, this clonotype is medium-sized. The CDR3 is CASSEPRAQGAALHF. In nucleotides, the CDR3 is TGTGCCAGCAGTGAACCAAGGGCTCAAGGAGCAGCCCTCCACTTT. The chain uses TRBV25-1 and TRBJ1-6; no clear D gene. Deletions cut 2 bases from V and 14 bases from J, with 19 bases between. The CDR3 covers 15 residues. Germline assignment: CDR1 MGHDK and CDR2 SYGVNS.

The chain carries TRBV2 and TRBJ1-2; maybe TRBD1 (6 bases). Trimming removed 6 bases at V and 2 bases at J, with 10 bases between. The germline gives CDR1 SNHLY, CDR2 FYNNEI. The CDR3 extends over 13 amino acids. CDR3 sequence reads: CASRPDRNYGYTF. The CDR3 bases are TGTGCCAGCAGACCGGACAGAAACTATGGCTACACCTTC.